Presented here are 29 T cell receptor beta chains from one specimen sequenced in a study of blood T cell repertoires in COVID-19. Some clones are missing from TCRdb's copy, which holds only in-frame ones; the method was immunoSEQ multiplex PCR. The table has fewer than 200,000 clones, 85% to 90% seen once; the top ten hold around 7.8%. Sequencing input: peripheral blood. The receptors originated from a woman in her sixties with acute or convalescent COVID-19.

This chain uses TRBV3-1 (or the pseudogene TRBV3-2) with TRBJ1-2; D remains unclear. V lost 0 bases and J 8 bases, leaving 10 bases between the germline ends. The germline gives CDR1 LGHDT, CDR2 YNNKEL (reference sequence). The CDR3 is made up of 13 amino acids. CDR3: CASSQDRRGGYTF. The CDR3 DNA is TGTGCCAGCAGCCAAGATAGACGAGGGGGCTACACCTTC.

The chain has TRBV30 and TRBJ2-7, with D maybe TRBD2 (5 bases). The CDR3 consists of 12 residues. With 5 bases removed from V and 7 bases from J, the gap between germline ends came to 15 bases. The V gene's germline CDR1 is GTSNPN and CDR2 SVGIG (reference sequence). This CDR3 reads CAWGVPRGEQYF. The CDR3 region has the DNA TGTGCCTGGGGGGTACCCCGGGGAGAGCAGTACTTC. Complete variable domain (other parts from reference TRBV30 and TRBJ2-7): SQTIHQWPATLVQPVGSPLSLECTVEGTSNPNLYWYRQAAGRGLQLLFYSVGIGQISSEVPQNLSASRPQDRQFILSSKKLLLSDSGFYLCAWGVPRGEQYFGPGTRLTVT.

This chain joins TRBV28 and TRBJ1-2; TRBD1 agrees at 8 bases. V trimming: 6 bases; J trimming: 4 bases; junction bases outside the gene matches: 7. The V gene's germline CDR1 is MDHEN and CDR2 SYDVKM. CDR3 length: 14 residues. The CDR3 loop reads CASSLGTGGYGYTF. CDR3 DNA sequence: TGTGCCAGCAGCTTGGGGACAGGAGGCTATGGCTACACCTTC.

The chain couples TRBV5-1 to TRBJ2-7; 9 bases fit TRBD1. From germline, CDR1 is SGHRS and CDR2 YFSETQ. This CDR3 region has 14 residues. V lost 4 bases and J lost 6; bases outside the gene matches: 8. CDR3 sequence (DNA): TGCGCCAGCAGCGTCGGGACAGGGCAAGCCGAGCAGTACTTC. Amino acids: CASSVGTGQAEQYF. Complete variable domain (other parts from reference TRBV5-1 and TRBJ2-7): KAGVTQTPRYLIKTRGQQVTLSCSPISGHRSVSWYQQTPGQGLQFLFEYFSETQRNKGNFPGRFSGRQFSNSRSEMNVSTLELGDSALYLCASSVGTGQAEQYFGPGTRLTVT.

V usage is TRBV18 and J usage is TRBJ1-1; D not certain. V lost 2 bases to trimming and J lost 6 bases, with 4 bases between them. Per germline, CDR1 KGHSH and CDR2 LQKENI. The CDR3 is 11 residues long. CDR3 protein: CASSPEAEAFF. The CDR3 DNA reads TGTGCCAGCTCACCAGAGGCTGAAGCTTTCTTT.

V usage is TRBV7-3 and J usage is TRBJ2-1; perhaps TRBD2 as D (6 bases). The CDR3 length is 13 residues. V was trimmed by 4 bases and J by 10 bases, leaving 14 bases between them. Per germline, CDR1 SGHTA and CDR2 FQGTGA. CDR3 loop: CASSSTIGGEQFF. Here the CDR3 DNA reads TGTGCCAGCAGCTCAACGATCGGAGGGGAGCAGTTCTTC.

The chain employs TRBV15 and TRBJ1-4; D call uncertain. Germline CDR1 LNHNV, CDR2 YYDKDF (reference sequence). V was trimmed by 1 base and J by 5 bases, leaving 11 bases between them. This CDR3 spans 15 amino acids. The CDR3 nucleotides are TGTGCCACCAGCAGAGTCCTGAACGGGAATGAAAAACTGTTTTTT. Amino acids: CATSRVLNGNEKLFF.

This rearrangement joins TRBV19 to TRBJ2-1, with TRBD2 identical over 11 bases. The CDR3 is 15 amino acids. Germline-derived CDR1 and CDR2 are LNHDA and SQIVND (reference sequence). Trimming at V came to 4 bases and at J to 7 bases, leaving 6 bases not matched to a gene. DNA of the CDR3: TGTGCCAGTAGTACCCTTAGCGGGAGGGGGAATGAGCAGTTCTTC. Amino acid sequence: CASSTLSGRGNEQFF.

The count of this clone is one. The J gene is TRBJ1-5, the V gene TRBV18, with 9 bases lining up with TRBD1. V was pared by 5 bases and J by 5 bases, with 7 bases of the junction left unmatched. Per the germline V gene, CDR1 is KGHSH and CDR2 is LQKENI. CDR3 length: 15 amino acids. As DNA, the CDR3 is TGTGCCAGCTCATACCAACAGGGGGCCGATCAGCCCCAGCATTTT. Residues: CASSYQQGADQPQHF.

The chain couples TRBV5-3 to TRBJ1-3; tentatively, D is TRBD1 (6 bases). TRBV5-3 is flagged as an ORF with uncertain function. Trimming took 2 bases from V and 5 from J, leaving 20 bases between them. This CDR3 has 17 amino acids. CDR3 nucleotide sequence: TGTGCCAGAAGCTTAAACCAGGACAGCGAGATGAGAAACACCATATATTTT. Protein: CARSLNQDSEMRNTIYF.

This rearrangement joins TRBV2 to TRBJ1-2, with a weak D call TRBD1 (5 bases). The CDR3 sequence is 12 residues long. The V end lost 7 bases, the J end lost 5 bases, and 11 bases lay between the germline ends. Germline CDR1 and CDR2: SNHLY and FYNNEI. The CDR3 DNA sequence: TGTGCCAGCACCCAGGGCATTTATGGCTACACCTTC. Its translation: CASTQGIYGYTF.

This clone has just one count. J is TRBJ2-3 and V is TRBV6-5, with D tentatively TRBD1 (6 bases). With 9 bases removed from V and 6 bases from J, the gap between germline ends came to 10 bases. The V gene's germline CDR1 is MNHEY and CDR2 SVGAGI. This CDR3 comprises 11 residues. The CDR3 region is CASTQGDTQYF. The DNA for the CDR3 is TGTGCCAGTACACAGGGTGATACGCAGTATTTT.

The chain uses TRBV11-2 and TRBJ2-2; D unresolved. The length of the CDR3 is 15 residues. The ends were cut back, 2 bases at V and 1 base at J, with 8 bases in the middle. CDR1 and CDR2 (germline): SGHAT, FQNNGV. Here the CDR3 DNA reads TGTGCCAGCAGCTTAATACCGGGGAACACCGGGGAGCTGTTTTTT. It encodes CASSLIPGNTGELFF.

This chain joins TRBV5-4 and TRBJ1-2; possible D gene TRBD1, 6 bases. Trimming cost V 1 base and J 8 bases, with 12 bases left between them. Germline V gene lookup returns CDR1 SGHNT and CDR2 YYREEE (reference sequence). The CDR3 is made up of 13 amino acids. CDR3 amino acids: CASSLNRAGGYTF. CDR3 sequence (DNA): TGTGCCAGCAGCTTGAACAGGGCAGGCGGCTACACCTTC.

This clone has just one count. CDR3 region: CASSQALLQGYTF. The CDR3, as DNA: TGTGCCAGCAGCCAAGCCCTTCTCCAGGGCTACACCTTC. The chain combines TRBV3-1 (or the pseudogene TRBV3-2) with TRBJ1-2; D remains unclear. The V gene lost 1 base and the J gene lost 8 bases, with 11 bases spanning the gap. Germline CDR1 LGHDT, CDR2 YNNKEL (reference sequence). This CDR3 comprises 13 residues.

The gene calls are TRBV24-1 and TRBJ2-1, with 12 bases matching TRBD2. This CDR3 has 15 amino acids. V lost 6 bases, J lost 2 bases, and 1 base stayed unmatched. Germline V lookup: CDR1 KGHDR, CDR2 SFDVKD. Here the CDR3 reads CATSPSGRAYNEQFF. Written as DNA, the CDR3 is TGTGCCACCAGTCCTAGCGGGAGGGCCTACAATGAGCAGTTCTTC.

The CDR3 DNA reads as TGTGCCAGCTCACCATCTACTCGCGGGGAGCTGTTTTTT. The encoded protein is CASSPSTRGELFF. The V call is TRBV18, the J call TRBJ2-2; D not resolved. The CDR3 totals 13 residues. The ends were cut back, 2 bases at V and 7 bases at J, with 8 bases in the middle. Germline lookup yields CDR1 KGHSH and CDR2 LQKENI.

The chain couples TRBV5-4 to TRBJ2-1; the match to TRBD1 covers 9 bases. The J segment lost 5 bases and the V segment lost 6 bases, leaving 6 bases of the junction unmatched. The CDR3 consists of 14 residues. From germline, CDR1 is SGHNT and CDR2 YYREEE (reference sequence). CDR3 sequence reads: CASTPRDRDNEQFF. The CDR3 DNA reads TGTGCCAGCACCCCACGGGACAGGGACAATGAGCAGTTCTTC.

The chain recombines TRBV27 with TRBJ2-2; 7 bases match TRBD1. The germline gives CDR1 MNHEY, CDR2 SMNVEV (reference sequence). The ends lost 2 bases at V and 4 bases at J; junction bases unmatched: 1. The CDR3 loop spans 14 amino acids. CDR3 nucleotides: TGTGCCAGCAGTTTAAACAGGGGCACCGGGGAGCTGTTTTTT. Protein sequence: CASSLNRGTGELFF.

This clone was counted between two and nine times. The chain couples TRBV4-1 to TRBJ2-2, with D possibly being TRBD2 (6 bases). The CDR3 totals 17 residues. Germline V CDR1 and CDR2: MGHRA, YSYEKL. Trimming stripped 4 bases from V and 2 bases from J, with 17 bases between. In DNA, the CDR3 is TGCGCCAGCAGCCTCAACGTAGCGGACCCAAACACCGGGGAGCTGTTTTTT. It encodes CASSLNVADPNTGELFF.

The J gene is TRBJ1-1, the V gene TRBV27; TRBD1 agrees at 7 bases. The CDR3 totals 12 residues. The V gene end was trimmed by 4 bases and the J gene end by 11 bases; junction bases not matched to a gene: 7. The germline V gene encodes CDR1 MNHEY and CDR2 SMNVEV (reference sequence). The chain's CDR3 is CASSYRQGMAFF. The CDR3 DNA sequence: TGTGCCAGCAGTTATAGACAGGGAATGGCTTTCTTT.

V usage is TRBV5-5 and J usage is TRBJ2-4; 9 bases align to TRBD1. The CDR3 has 14 amino acids. V was pared by 5 bases and J by 6 bases, with 6 bases of the junction left unmatched. Germline CDR1 SGHKS, CDR2 YYEKEE (reference sequence). The CDR3 nucleotides are TGTGCCAGCAGTCGACAGGGGGGTGGAAACATTCAGTACTTC. It is translated as CASSRQGGGNIQYF.

The chain carries TRBV6-5 and TRBJ1-1; D unresolved. V gave up 5 bases and J gave up 1 base, with 14 bases separating them. CDR1 MNHEY and CDR2 SVGAGI come from the germline V gene. CDR3 length equals 15 residues. The DNA for the CDR3 is TGTGCCAGCAGTCGCGCCGGACTGCCGAACACTGAAGCTTTCTTT. It specifies CASSRAGLPNTEAFF.

The rearrangement links TRBV7-3 to TRBJ2-2, with TRBD2 matching over 9 bases. The V and J ends lost 5 bases and 3 bases, in that order; junction bases with no gene match: 4. Germline-derived CDR1 and CDR2 are SGHTA and FQGTGA. The CDR3 runs 15 residues. Written as DNA, the CDR3 is TGTGCCAGCAGCCTTAGCGGGAGCGACACCGGGGAGCTGTTTTTT. Its protein is CASSLSGSDTGELFF. The full variable domain, its missing parts supplied by reference TRBV7-3 and TRBJ2-2, is GAGVSQTPSNKVTEKGKYVELRCDPISGHTALYWYRQSLGQGPEFLIYFQGTGAADDSGLPNDRFFAVRPEGSVSTLKIQRTERGDSAVYLCASSLSGSDTGELFFGEGSRLTVL.

The CDR3 protein is CASSLAASGSYNEQFF. In DNA, the CDR3 is TGTGCCAGCAGTCTAGCGGCTAGCGGCTCCTACAATGAGCAGTTCTTC. The genes are TRBV7-2 and TRBJ2-1; 7 bases line up with TRBD2. The CDR3 sequence is 16 residues long. Germline CDR1 is SGHTA and CDR2 is FQGNSA. J lost 0 bases, V lost 6 bases, and 8 bases had no gene match. The variable domain in full, completed from reference TRBV7-2 and TRBJ2-1, reads GAGVSQSPSNKVTEKGKDVELRCDPISGHTALYWYRQSLGQGLEFLIYFQGNSAPDKSGLPSDRFSAERTGGSVSTLTIQRTQQEDSAVYLCASSLAASGSYNEQFFGPGTRLTVL.

This sequence joins TRBV7-8 and TRBJ1-3; a possible D gene is TRBD1 (6 bases). V dropped 5 bases and J dropped 2 bases, with 10 bases sitting between them. Germline V gene data show CDR1 as SGHVS and CDR2 as FQNEAQ. The CDR3 sequence is 14 residues long. CDR3 sequence (DNA): TGTGCCAGCAGCAAGGGGGTGGCTGGAAACACCATATATTTT. Translated, it gives CASSKGVAGNTIYF.

The rearrangement links TRBV6-2 or TRBV6-3 to TRBJ2-3; D may match TRBD1 or TRBD2 (5 bases each). Germline CDR1 is MNHEY and CDR2 is SVGEGT. V lost 7 bases, J lost 3 bases, and 17 bases lay in between. This CDR3 is built from 15 residues. The CDR3 region has the DNA TGTGCCAGCACCCCGGGGCAGGGTCGGACAGATACGCAGTATTTT. It is translated as CASTPGQGRTDTQYF.

The J gene is TRBJ2-1, the V gene TRBV6-6; maybe TRBD1 (5 bases). CDR1 and CDR2 (germline): MNHNY, SVGAGI (reference sequence). V gave up 3 bases and J gave up 2 bases, with 14 bases separating them. This CDR3 region has 16 residues. CDR3 residues: CASSYLGPPPYNEQFF. The CDR3 DNA is TGTGCCAGCAGTTATTTGGGGCCCCCCCCCTACAATGAGCAGTTCTTC.

This clone has at least ten counts. J is TRBJ1-5 and V is TRBV28; D is uncertain. The CDR3 consists of 15 residues. Germline V gene data show CDR1 as MDHEN and CDR2 as SYDVKM. V lost 2 bases, J lost 2 bases, and 10 bases lay in between. The CDR3 DNA sequence: TGTGCCAGCAGTTTAACCGGTAGTGGCAATCAGCCCCAGCATTTT. The encoded protein is CASSLTGSGNQPQHF.